This T cell receptor beta chain was recorded in a study of neoadjuvant nivolumab and ipilimumab in lung cancer (dated by TCRdb to the early 2020s). Notes on the research overall: Intravenous nivolumab was dosed at 3 mg/kg on days 1, 15 and 29, and in the combination arm ipilimumab 1 mg/kg was added on day 1 only. Of the 45 or so patients with operable NSCLC treated in the trial, about 23 were randomized to nivolumab monotherapy and 21 to nivolumab plus ipilimumab. The primary endpoint of the trial was the rate of major pathologic response (MPR) in the intention-to-treat population of each study arm. Matched pretherapy and resected tumor pairs were analyzed for seven patients: four treated with nivolumab and three with nivolumab plus ipilimumab. The study compared TCR repertoires in pretherapy (baseline) peripheral blood with TCR repertoires in tumors resected at surgery following neoadjuvant immune checkpoint blockade.

The study at large found these results: Greater TCR richness and clonality were observed in resected tumors than in tumor-adjacent uninvolved lung, and increases were observed in more dual-therapy-treated tumors. From pretherapy to surgery, tumor T-cell richness and clonality went up in three of three dual-therapy tumors, versus only two of four nivolumab-treated tumors. A small number of samples was subjected to TCR sequencing. No significant correlation was found between TCR clonality and pathologic tumor regression, and only one major-pathologic-response sample was available for the clonality analysis. Richness in tumors resected after neoadjuvant therapy showed a positive correlation with pretherapy blood TCR richness (Spearman R ≈ 0.8).

The time point label here, explained by the study, means: at surgical resection after neoadjuvant nivolumab +/- ipilimumab. Samples came from the phase 2 randomized NEOSTAR trial, which tested neoadjuvant nivolumab or nivolumab plus ipilimumab followed by surgery in operable NSCLC. Looking up the germline V gene yields CDR1 MNHEY and CDR2 SVGAGI. The CDR3 numbers 16 residues from cysteine through phenylalanine. Here the CDR3 DNA is all that survives: 48 bases in frame from base 1. V drops 0 bases and J drops 0 bases, leaving 6 bases in between. On this clone itself: Its cognate antigen has yet to be identified. Per-base qualities were not stored, and no clone one base away is much larger.

The library came from the immunoSEQ multiplex PCR assay. As for the original processing: Richness and clonality were used to summarize the repertoires, and clones that significantly expanded or contracted between pre- and post-therapy samples were identified. Held by TCRdb, this immuneACCESS table contains in-frame sequences only and omits some clones. Under half of the omission traces to an unresolved V gene where checked; the cause of the rest is unknown. V, J and clone size are those of that table, while D and trimming were read from the DNA. Across this sample there are 26,000 or so clones, with 83% seen only once. The biggest ten clones account for 5.1% of the sample.

The source of this sequence is an adult with non-small cell lung cancer. Sequencing was performed on tumor tissue, taken after neoadjuvant nivolumab, alone or with ipilimumab, at or shortly before surgery. Recombination joined TRBV6-5 with TRBJ2-6; the D gene assignment is perhaps TRBD1 or TRBD2, with each matching 5 bases. Here is the DNA: TGTGCCAGCAGTTACTCGGGGACCTCTGGGGCCAACGTCCTGACTTTC. Its product reads: CASSYSGTSGANVLTF.